A selection of T cell receptor beta chains follows, all from one sample in a study of radiotherapy plus CTLA-4 blockade in lung cancer. Sequencing was performed with immunoSEQ multiplex PCR; in TCRdb, only in-frame clones are kept and a portion is missing. The sample lists about 95,000 clones, 80% to 90% occurring once. Material: peripheral blood, obtained from a patient treated with radiotherapy plus ipilimumab. These receptor sequences come from a human donor with non-small cell lung cancer who had stable disease on radiotherapy plus ipilimumab. CDR3s include the opening cysteine and the closing phenylalanine or tryptophan. A D gene is named only where the DNA matches it firmly. For some rows the clone size is stated as once, few or many, or as a class when expanded; others skip it.

cdr3_aa cdr3_nt clone_size d_call j_call v_call
CASSRRGGEYEQYF TGTGCCAGCAGCCGCAGGGGCGGGGAATACGAGCAGTACTTC few NA TRBJ2-7 TRBV5-4
CASSLGVNQETQYF TGTGCCAGCAGTTTAGGGGTAAACCAAGAGACCCAGTACTTC NA NA TRBJ2-5 TRBV28
CASSPGTALYYEQYF TGTGCCAGCAGTCCGGGGACAGCCCTGTACTACGAGCAGTACTTC NA TRBD1 TRBJ2-7 TRBV28
CASSFERAQHF TGTGCCAGCAGCTTTGAACGGGCCCAGCATTTT NA NA TRBJ1-5 TRBV7-9
CASSFGSLTDTQYF TGCGCCAGCAGCTTCGGGTCCCTCACAGATACGCAGTATTTT few NA TRBJ2-3 TRBV5-1
CASSPGGSQEKLFF TGTGCCAGCTCACCAGGGGGCAGCCAGGAAAAACTGTTTTTT NA NA TRBJ1-4 TRBV18
CSVVSSGRPREQYF TGCAGCGTTGTCTCTAGCGGGAGGCCTAGGGAGCAGTACTTC NA TRBD2 TRBJ2-7 TRBV29-1
CASSVDSAGALLGAQYF TGTGCCAGCAGCGTAGATTCCGCGGGGGCCCTCCTGGGTGCGCAGTATTTT NA NA TRBJ2-3 TRBV9
CASSLGTDLTYEQYF TGTGCCAGCAGCCTCGGGACGGACTTAACCTACGAGCAGTACTTC NA NA TRBJ2-7 TRBV5-8
CASSYPGSDTQYF TGCGCCAGCAGCTATCCAGGGTCAGATACGCAGTATTTT few NA TRBJ2-3 TRBV5-1
CASSPLNEQFF TGTGCCAGCAGCCCGTTAAATGAGCAGTTCTTC few NA TRBJ2-1 TRBV11-2
CASSLGPTTGNIQYF TGCGCCAGCAGCTTGGGACCGACAACCGGAAACATTCAGTACTTC NA NA TRBJ2-4 TRBV5-1
CASGTLGSNEQFF TGCGCCAGCGGCACTCTGGGCAGCAATGAGCAGTTCTTC NA NA TRBJ2-1 TRBV5-1
CASSFGTSGYNEQFF TGTGCCAGCAGTTTTGGGACTAGCGGGTACAATGAGCAGTTCTTC NA TRBD2 TRBJ2-1 TRBV27
CASSSIAGGETQYF TGTGCCAGCAGCTCTATAGCGGGGGGTGAGACCCAGTACTTC NA TRBD2 TRBJ2-5 TRBV5-4
CASSSEALSDSSYEQYF TGTGCCAGCAGTTCTGAGGCTTTGTCGGACAGCTCCTACGAGCAGTACTTC NA NA TRBJ2-7 TRBV28
CASSSGVDTQYF TGTGCCAGCAGCTCAGGAGTGGATACGCAGTATTTT once NA TRBJ2-3 TRBV2
CAISDTGTGNGNTIYF TGTGCCATCAGTGATACCGGGACAGGGAATGGAAACACCATATATTTT once TRBD1 TRBJ1-3 TRBV10-3
CASGGQTSLIYNEQFF TGTGCCAGCGGGGGACAGACTTCTCTCATCTACAATGAGCAGTTCTTC once TRBD1 TRBJ2-1 TRBV27
CASAMDQFRGTQYF TGTGCCAGCGCCATGGATCAATTCAGAGGGACGCAGTATTTT NA NA TRBJ2-3 TRBV7-2
CATSELAGTSYEQYF TGTGCCACCAGCGAACTAGCGGGGACCTCCTACGAGCAGTACTTC NA TRBD2 TRBJ2-7 TRBV15
CASSLNPNEQYF TGTGCCAGCAGCTTAAATCCGAACGAGCAGTACTTC NA NA TRBJ2-7 TRBV7-9